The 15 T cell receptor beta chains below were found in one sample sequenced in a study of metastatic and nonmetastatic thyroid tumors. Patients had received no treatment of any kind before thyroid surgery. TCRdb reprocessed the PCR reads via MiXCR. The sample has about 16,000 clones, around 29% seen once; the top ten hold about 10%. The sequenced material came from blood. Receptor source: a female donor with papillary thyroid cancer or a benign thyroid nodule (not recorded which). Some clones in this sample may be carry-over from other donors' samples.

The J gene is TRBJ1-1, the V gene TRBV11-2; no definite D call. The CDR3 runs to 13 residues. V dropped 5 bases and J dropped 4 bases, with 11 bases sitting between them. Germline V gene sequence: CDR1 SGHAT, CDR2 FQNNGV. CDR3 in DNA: TGTGCCAGCAGCGCAGCAGGTGTCACTGAAGCTTTCTTT. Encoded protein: CASSAAGVTEAFF.

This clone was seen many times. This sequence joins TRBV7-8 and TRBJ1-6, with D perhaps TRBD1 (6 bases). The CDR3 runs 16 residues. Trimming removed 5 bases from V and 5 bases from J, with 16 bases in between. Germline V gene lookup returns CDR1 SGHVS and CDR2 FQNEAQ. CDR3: CASSPTGSYNNSPLHF. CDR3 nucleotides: TGTGCCAGCAGCCCTACAGGGTCTTACAATAATTCACCCCTCCACTTT.

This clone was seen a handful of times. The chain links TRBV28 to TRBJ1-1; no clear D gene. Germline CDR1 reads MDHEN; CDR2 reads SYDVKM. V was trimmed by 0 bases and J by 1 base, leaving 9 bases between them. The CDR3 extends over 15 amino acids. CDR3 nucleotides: TGTGCCAGCAGTTTATGGAGAGCGGAGAACACTGAAGCTTTCTTT. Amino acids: CASSLWRAENTEAFF.

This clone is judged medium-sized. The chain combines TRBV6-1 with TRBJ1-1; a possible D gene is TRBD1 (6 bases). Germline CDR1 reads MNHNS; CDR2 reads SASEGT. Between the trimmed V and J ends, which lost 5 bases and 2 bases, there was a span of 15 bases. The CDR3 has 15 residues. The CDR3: CASSPGTKLNTEAFF. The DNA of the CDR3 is TGTGCCAGCAGTCCCGGGACAAAACTCAACACTGAAGCTTTCTTT.

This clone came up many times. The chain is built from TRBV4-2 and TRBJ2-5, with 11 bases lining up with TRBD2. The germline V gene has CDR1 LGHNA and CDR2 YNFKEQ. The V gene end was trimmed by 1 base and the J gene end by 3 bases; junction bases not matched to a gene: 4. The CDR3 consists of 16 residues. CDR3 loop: CASSQGLAGGKETQYF. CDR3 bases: TGTGCCAGCAGCCAAGGTCTAGCGGGGGGAAAAGAGACCCAGTACTTC.

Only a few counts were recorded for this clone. The CDR3 loop is CASRVEGAGLYGYTF. Written as DNA, the CDR3 is TGTGCCAGCAGGGTTGAGGGTGCGGGTCTATATGGCTACACCTTC. V and J are TRBV2 and TRBJ1-2, with unresolved D. With 6 bases removed from V and 5 bases from J, the gap between germline ends came to 19 bases. CDR1 and CDR2 from the germline V gene are SNHLY and FYNNEI. The CDR3 loop spans 15 amino acids.

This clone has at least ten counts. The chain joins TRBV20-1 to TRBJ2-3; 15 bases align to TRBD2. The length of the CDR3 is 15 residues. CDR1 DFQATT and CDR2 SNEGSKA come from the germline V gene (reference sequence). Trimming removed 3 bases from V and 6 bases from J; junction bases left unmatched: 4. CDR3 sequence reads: CSARGTSGGYDTQYF. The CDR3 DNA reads TGCAGTGCTAGGGGGACTAGCGGGGGGTATGATACGCAGTATTTT.

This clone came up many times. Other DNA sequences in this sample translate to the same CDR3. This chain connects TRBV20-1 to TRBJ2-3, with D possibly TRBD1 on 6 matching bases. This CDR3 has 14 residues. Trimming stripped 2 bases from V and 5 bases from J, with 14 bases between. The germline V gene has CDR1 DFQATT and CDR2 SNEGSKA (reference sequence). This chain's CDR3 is CSARWGLRGDTQYF. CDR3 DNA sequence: TGCAGTGCTAGATGGGGGCTAAGGGGAGATACGCAGTATTTT.

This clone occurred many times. The CDR3 coding sequence is TGCAGCGTTGAGGATTGGGCAGATAATAACAATGAGCAGTTCTTC. This codes for CSVEDWADNNNEQFF. The chain uses TRBV29-1 and TRBJ2-1; D unresolved. The germline V gene has CDR1 SQVTM and CDR2 ANQGSEA. The V gene lost 3 bases and the J gene lost 5 bases, with 17 bases spanning the gap. The CDR3 length is 15 residues.

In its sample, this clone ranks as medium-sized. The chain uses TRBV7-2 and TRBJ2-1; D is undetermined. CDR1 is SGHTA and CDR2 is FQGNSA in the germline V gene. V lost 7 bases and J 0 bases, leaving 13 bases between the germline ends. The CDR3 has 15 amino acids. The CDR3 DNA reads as TGTGCCAGCACCGTGGACGTCAGCTCCTACAATGAGCAGTTCTTC. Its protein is CASTVDVSSYNEQFF.

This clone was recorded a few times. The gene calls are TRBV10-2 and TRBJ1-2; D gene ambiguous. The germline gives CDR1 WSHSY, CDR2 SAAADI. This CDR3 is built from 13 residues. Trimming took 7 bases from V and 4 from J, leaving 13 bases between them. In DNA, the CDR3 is TGCGCCAGCACGGAAGGAAATTCCTATGGCTACACCTTC. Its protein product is CASTEGNSYGYTF.

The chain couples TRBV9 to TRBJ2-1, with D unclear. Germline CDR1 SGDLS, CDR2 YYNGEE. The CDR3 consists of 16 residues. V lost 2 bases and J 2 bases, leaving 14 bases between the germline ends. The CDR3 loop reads CASSVYTDFTYNEQFF. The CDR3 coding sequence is TGTGCCAGCAGCGTTTATACAGATTTTACCTACAATGAGCAGTTCTTC.

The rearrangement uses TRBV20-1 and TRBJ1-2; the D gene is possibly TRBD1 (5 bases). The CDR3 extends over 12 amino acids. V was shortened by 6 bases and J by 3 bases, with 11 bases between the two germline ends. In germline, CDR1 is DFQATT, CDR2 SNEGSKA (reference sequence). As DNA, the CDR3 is TGCAGTGCAGGGGCTTGGGACTATGGCTACACCTTC. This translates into CSAGAWDYGYTF.

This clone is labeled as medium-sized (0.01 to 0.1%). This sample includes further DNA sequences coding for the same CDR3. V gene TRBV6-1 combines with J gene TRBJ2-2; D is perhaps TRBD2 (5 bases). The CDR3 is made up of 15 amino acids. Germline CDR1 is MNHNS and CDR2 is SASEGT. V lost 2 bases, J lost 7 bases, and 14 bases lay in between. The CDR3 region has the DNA TGTGCCAGCAGTGAACGCTCGCGGGCGCGCGGGGAGCTGTTTTTT. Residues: CASSERSRARGELFF.

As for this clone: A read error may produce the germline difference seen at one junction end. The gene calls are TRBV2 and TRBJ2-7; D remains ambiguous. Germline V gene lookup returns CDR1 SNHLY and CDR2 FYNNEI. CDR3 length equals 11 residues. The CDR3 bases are TGTGCCAGCAGCCAGGATCCCGAGTGGGACTTC. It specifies CASSQDPEWDF.